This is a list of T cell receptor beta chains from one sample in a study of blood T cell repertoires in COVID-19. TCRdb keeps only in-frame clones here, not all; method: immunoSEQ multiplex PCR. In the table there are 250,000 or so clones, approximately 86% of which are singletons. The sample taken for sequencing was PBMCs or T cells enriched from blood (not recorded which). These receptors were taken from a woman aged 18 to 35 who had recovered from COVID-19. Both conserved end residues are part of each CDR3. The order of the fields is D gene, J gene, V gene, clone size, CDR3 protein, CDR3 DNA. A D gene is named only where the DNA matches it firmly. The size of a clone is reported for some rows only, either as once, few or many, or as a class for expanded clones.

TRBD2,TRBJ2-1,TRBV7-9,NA,CASSLSGGASHEQFF,TGTGCCAGCAGCTTGAGCGGGGGGGCCTCCCATGAGCAGTTCTTC
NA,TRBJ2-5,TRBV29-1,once,CSAEGGETQYF,TGCAGCGCCGAAGGGGGAGAGACCCAGTACTTC
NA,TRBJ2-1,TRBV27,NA,CASTPGGWTGPPEQFF,TGTGCCAGCACCCCGGGAGGCTGGACAGGGCCCCCTGAGCAGTTCTTC
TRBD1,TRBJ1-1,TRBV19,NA,CASSVRDRVTTEAFF,TGTGCCAGTAGTGTCCGGGACAGGGTGACCACTGAAGCTTTCTTT
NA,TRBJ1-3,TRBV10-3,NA,CAISPAGYSGNTIYF,TGTGCCATCAGTCCGGCGGGATACTCTGGAAACACCATATATTTT
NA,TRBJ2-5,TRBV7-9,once,CASSVGASGQETQYF,TGTGCCAGCAGCGTTGGAGCGAGTGGCCAAGAGACCCAGTACTTC
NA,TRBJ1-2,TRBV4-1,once,CASSQGNRVRGYTF,TGCGCCAGCAGCCAAGGAAACAGGGTGCGGGGCTACACCTTC
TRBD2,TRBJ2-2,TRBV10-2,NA,CASSDLDPTSGRPGELFF,TGCGCCAGCAGTGATCTCGATCCTACTAGCGGGAGACCCGGGGAGCTGTTTTTT
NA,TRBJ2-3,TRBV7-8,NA,CASSLRRERGVTDTQYF,TGTGCCAGCAGCTTAAGGCGGGAGAGGGGGGTCACAGATACGCAGTATTTT
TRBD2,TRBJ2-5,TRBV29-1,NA,CSVASRRGGQETQYF,TGCAGCGTTGCATCCCGTCGGGGGGGGCAGGAGACCCAGTACTTC
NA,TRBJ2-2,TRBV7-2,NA,CASSQTSVTGELFF,TGTGCCAGCAGTCAGACCAGCGTCACCGGGGAGCTGTTTTTT
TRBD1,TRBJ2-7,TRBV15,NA,CATSRSGTGGGYEQYF,TGTGCCACCAGCAGATCAGGGACAGGGGGCGGCTACGAGCAGTACTTC
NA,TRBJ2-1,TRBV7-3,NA,CASSLFAGDRPEQFF,TGTGCCAGCAGCTTATTCGCAGGCGATCGTCCTGAGCAGTTCTTC
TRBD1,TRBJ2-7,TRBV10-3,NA,CAITGTGSYEQYF,TGTGCCATCACGGGGACAGGATCATACGAGCAGTACTTC
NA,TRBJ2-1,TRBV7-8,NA,CASSRVELVSGEQFF,TGTGCCAGCAGCCGGGTCGAACTAGTGTCGGGTGAGCAGTTCTTC
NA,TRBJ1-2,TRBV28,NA,CASSAGRNYGYTF,TGTGCCAGCAGTGCAGGAAGAAACTATGGCTACACCTTC
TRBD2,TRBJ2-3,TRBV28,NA,CASRTSGRHTQYF,TGTGCCAGCCGCACTAGCGGGAGACATACGCAGTATTTT
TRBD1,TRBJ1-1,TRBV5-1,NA,CASSSDRGLGTEAFF,TGCGCCAGCAGCTCAGACAGGGGACTGGGGACTGAAGCTTTCTTT
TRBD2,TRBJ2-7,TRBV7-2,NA,CASSLWEGLAGAYEQYF,TGTGCCAGCAGTTTGTGGGAAGGGTTAGCGGGAGCCTACGAGCAGTACTTC
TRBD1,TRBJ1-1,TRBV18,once,CASSLRQGDGQTEAFF,TGTGCCAGCTCACTGCGACAGGGGGATGGTCAGACTGAAGCTTTCTTT
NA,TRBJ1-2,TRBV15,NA,CATSSEIEGKGGYTF,TGTGCCACCAGCTCTGAGATAGAGGGTAAAGGTGGCTACACCTTC